This T cell receptor (beta chain) was recorded in a study of control samples from healthy donors and cancer patients. Using immunoSEQ multiplex PCR, the repertoire was profiled, and TCRdb retains in-frame clones only, with some absent. The sample consists of about 69,000 clones, approximately 84% of them appearing once. Looked up from germline, CDR1 is MDHEN and CDR2 is SYDVKM. This CDR3 has 12 residues. Trimming pared 2 bases from V and 3 bases from J, leaving 5 bases between. This clonotype was obtained from a woman in her forties or fifties with lung cancer. The J gene is TRBJ2-7, the V gene TRBV28; no definite D call. Sequencing was performed on PBMCs. The CDR3 bases are TGTGCCAGCAGTTTAGCTCTCTACGAGCAGTACTTC. This encodes CASSLALYEQYF.